This T cell receptor (beta chain) stems from a study of OX40 agonist ivuxolimab in advanced cancers. Study at large: People who had prior anti-PD-1, anti-PD-L1 or anti-CTLA-4 therapy could take part, and 40% had some. Study-wide results and limits: On average, CD8+ T cells showed a greater number of expanded clones than CD4+.

About this clone itself: As yet, its antigen is unknown.

Some clones are missing from TCRdb's copy, which holds only in-frame ones; the method was immunoSEQ multiplex PCR. The sample shows approximately 50,000 clones, approximately 80% of them seen only once. Patients with a history of autoimmune disease or on systemic immunosuppression were excluded. CDR3 length: 14 residues. V lost 1 base and J 8 bases, leaving 12 bases between the germline ends. Germline-derived CDR1 and CDR2 are MGHRA and YSYEKL. Source: CD4+ or CD8+ T cells sorted from blood, taken in a trial of the OX40 agonist ivuxolimab. This clonotype was obtained from an adult with an advanced solid tumor such as melanoma, head and neck, liver or kidney cancer. This chain joins TRBV4-1 and TRBJ2-4; D perhaps matches TRBD1 (5 bases). DNA for the CDR3: TGCGCCAGCAGCCAAGTACGTGGGGCATACATTCAGTACTTC. It encodes CASSQVRGAYIQYF.